This TCR beta chain was recorded in a study of graft-versus-host responses after intestinal transplantation. Turning to this clone: What it recognizes is unknown.

After transplant, marrow was aspirated from the posterior iliac crest or elsewhere. Clones were sequenced by immunoSEQ multiplex PCR, and TCRdb holds only the in-frame ones, with some missing. The sample includes approximately 70,000 clones, about nine tenths seen only once; the top ten take approximately 6.9%. Study-wide results and limits: Among recipient marrow samples, GvH clones were found; some appeared first in ileum or blood.

This receptor was taken from a human patient who received an intestinal transplant, so some T cells may come from the graft donor. The sequencing used bone marrow, collected 734 days after intestinal transplantation.

This CDR3 reads CASSPSKEGARTDTQYF. Here the CDR3 DNA reads TGTGCCAGCAGCCCATCGAAAGAGGGGGCAAGAACAGATACGCAGTATTTT. This rearrangement joins TRBV11-2 to TRBJ2-3; 7 nucleotides line up with TRBD1. The CDR3 sequence is 17 residues long. V trimming: 5 bases; J trimming: 3 bases; junction bases outside the gene matches: 14. CDR1 SGHAT and CDR2 FQNNGV come from the germline V gene.